Each of the 21 T cell receptor beta chains below was sequenced from the same sample in a study of blood T cell repertoires in COVID-19. The repertoire was sequenced with immunoSEQ multiplex PCR; TCRdb's copy has only in-frame clones and lacks some. The table has hundreds of thousands of clones, roughly 79% seen once. Material: peripheral blood. All receptors derive from a woman aged 80 or older with COVID-19, enrolled during active disease.

The genes are TRBV29-1 and TRBJ1-2; possible D gene TRBD1, 6 bases. CDR3 length: 12 amino acids. Deletions cut 7 bases from V and 3 bases from J, with 12 bases between. The germline V gene encodes CDR1 SQVTM and CDR2 ANQGSEA. The CDR3 is CSAGAGDYGYTF. As DNA, the CDR3 is TGCAGCGCTGGGGCAGGGGACTATGGCTACACCTTC.

This clone was recorded only once. The rearrangement links TRBV20-1 to TRBJ1-2; tentative D call: TRBD1 (5 bases). Germline V gene data show CDR1 as DFQATT and CDR2 as SNEGSKA (reference sequence). This CDR3 spans 15 amino acids. The V gene lost 3 bases and the J gene lost 4 bases, with 18 bases spanning the gap. The CDR3 here is CSASPGGVSGYGYTF. CDR3 nucleotides: TGCAGTGCTAGTCCGGGGGGGGTATCGGGCTATGGCTACACCTTC.

This clone has a handful of counts. This chain connects TRBV7-9 to TRBJ1-4; D unclear. Germline values: CDR1 SEHNR, CDR2 FQNEAQ (reference sequence). The CDR3 covers 17 residues. Trimming left V 5 bases short and J 7 bases short, with 23 bases between. CDR3 amino acids: CASSPAWVSGGLEKLFF. The CDR3 region has the DNA TGTGCCAGCAGCCCAGCATGGGTCTCGGGAGGGCTTGAAAAACTGTTTTTT.

A few counts support this clone. V usage is TRBV6-5 and J usage is TRBJ2-7, with TRBD2 matching 11 bases. CDR3 length: 14 residues. J was trimmed by 6 bases and V by 7 bases; bases with no gene match: 8. CDR1 and CDR2 from the germline V gene are MNHEY and SVGAGI. CDR3 nucleotide sequence: TGTGCCAGCAACAAACTAGCGGGGGATCCCGAGCAGTACTTC. This encodes CASNKLAGDPEQYF.

This clone was counted a few times. The chain is built from TRBV6-5 and TRBJ1-5; D is perhaps TRBD1 (5 bases). CDR1 is MNHEY and CDR2 is SVGAGI in the germline V gene. This CDR3 spans 12 amino acids. The ends were cut back, 8 bases at V and 7 bases at J, with 12 bases in the middle. CDR3 in amino acids: CASRTPGQPQHF. DNA for the CDR3: TGTGCCAGCCGTACCCCAGGGCAGCCCCAGCATTTT.

The chain combines TRBV7-2 with TRBJ2-1; 8 bases map to TRBD2. The CDR3 contains 15 residues. The trim removed 5 bases at V and 7 bases at J, leaving 10 bases unmatched. CDR1 is SGHTA and CDR2 is FQGNSA in the germline V gene. For the CDR3, the DNA is TGTGCCAGCAGCCCCTCTAGCGGGTTGAGAAATGAGCAGTTCTTC. This sequence encodes CASSPSSGLRNEQFF.

The chain carries TRBV7-9 and TRBJ2-1; 13 bases fit TRBD2. V shed 5 bases, J shed 6 bases, and the junction held 4 bases outside the gene matches. The CDR3 loop spans 15 amino acids. Germline CDR1 reads SEHNR; CDR2 reads FQNEAQ (reference sequence). As DNA, the CDR3 is TGTGCCAGCAGCCGACTAGCGGGAGGAATCAATGAGCAGTTCTTC. Residues: CASSRLAGGINEQFF.

In its sample, this clone was seen a few times. The chain carries TRBV7-2 and TRBJ2-1; maybe TRBD2 (6 bases). The V and J ends lost 4 bases and 4 bases respectively, with 14 bases between them. CDR3 length equals 15 residues. Germline loops: CDR1 SGHTA, CDR2 FQGNSA. CDR3 amino acids: CASSSMGGSYNEQFF. In nucleotides, the CDR3 is TGTGCCAGCAGCTCCATGGGGGGTTCGTACAATGAGCAGTTCTTC. Based on the CDR3 plus reference TRBV7-2 and TRBJ2-1, the full variable domain is GAGVSQSPSNKVTEKGKDVELRCDPISGHTALYWYRQSLGQGLEFLIYFQGNSAPDKSGLPSDRFSAERTGGSVSTLTIQRTQQEDSAVYLCASSSMGGSYNEQFFGPGTRLTVL.

V gene TRBV5-1 combines with J gene TRBJ2-2; 7 bases map to TRBD1. The V gene's germline CDR1 is SGHRS and CDR2 YFSETQ. This CDR3 spans 16 amino acids. V gave up 4 bases and J gave up 0 bases; unmatched junction bases: 6. As DNA, the CDR3 is TGCGCCAGCAGCAGGGGACAGAGCGCGAACACCGGGGAGCTGTTTTTT. Protein sequence: CASSRGQSANTGELFF.

This clone is a singleton in its sample. The chain links TRBV7-8 to TRBJ2-7; no clear D. Trimming took 1 base from V and 8 from J, leaving 12 bases between them. The CDR3 is 13 amino acids. CDR1 and CDR2 (germline): SGHVS, FQNEAQ. CDR3 DNA: TGTGCCAGCAGCTTAGGTGAGCTGCTTCAGCAGTACTTC. Protein product: CASSLGELLQQYF.

The rearrangement joins TRBV20-1 to TRBJ1-1; TRBD1 matches at 7 bases. V lost 5 bases, J lost 7 bases, and 4 bases stayed unmatched. Germline loops: CDR1 DFQATT, CDR2 SNEGSKA (reference sequence). The CDR3 is 11 residues long. CDR3 DNA sequence: TGCAGTGCTGTAAGGGACAGTGAAGCTTTCTTT. It specifies CSAVRDSEAFF.

V is TRBV5-1 and J is TRBJ1-3; D ambiguous. This CDR3 is built from 17 residues. The germline gives CDR1 SGHRS, CDR2 YFSETQ. Trimming shortened V by 3 bases and J by 4 bases, and 20 bases separated the two germline ends. The CDR3 coding sequence is TGCGCCAGCAGCTCCTACTCCGACGGCTTCGGGGGAAACACCATATATTTT. Translation gives CASSSYSDGFGGNTIYF. The full variable domain, in which reference TRBV5-1 and TRBJ1-3 provide the parts outside the CDR3, is KAGVTQTPRYLIKTRGQQVTLSCSPISGHRSVSWYQQTPGQGLQFLFEYFSETQRNKGNFPGRFSGRQFSNSRSEMNVSTLELGDSALYLCASSSYSDGFGGNTIYFGEGSWLTVV.

The V and J genes are TRBV6-5 and TRBJ2-5; TRBD1 matches 10 bases. The ends lost 4 bases at V and 5 bases at J; junction bases unmatched: 7. CDR3 size: 15 residues. Germline V lookup: CDR1 MNHEY, CDR2 SVGAGI. In DNA, the CDR3 is TGTGCCAGCAGTTCTCCGGGACAGGGGTTGGAGACCCAGTACTTC. Its protein product is CASSSPGQGLETQYF.

The chain joins TRBV18 to TRBJ1-2, with 10 positions matching TRBD1. Germline trimming cut 6 bases from V and 4 bases from J; bases unmatched to any gene: 11. In germline, CDR1 is KGHSH, CDR2 LQKENI. There are 16 residues in the CDR3. CDR3 loop: CASSPDDRGQIYGYTF. The CDR3 DNA reads as TGTGCCAGCTCGCCAGATGACAGGGGGCAAATCTATGGCTACACCTTC.

The CDR3 loop is CASSQDTGSSYEQYF. CDR3 DNA sequence: TGCGCCAGCAGCCAAGATACCGGTAGCTCCTACGAGCAGTACTTC. The rearrangement joins TRBV4-1 to TRBJ2-7; D gene unclear. This CDR3 is 15 amino acids long. The V gene lost 0 bases and the J gene lost 0 bases, with 9 bases spanning the gap. Germline values: CDR1 MGHRA, CDR2 YSYEKL.

This chain links TRBV9 with TRBJ1-6; TRBD1 matches at 7 bases. Trimming took 4 bases from V and 7 from J; bases not matched to a gene: 2. CDR3 length equals 13 residues. Germline-derived CDR1 and CDR2 are SGDLS and YYNGEE. CDR3 sequence: CASSLRGNSPLHF. For the CDR3, the DNA is TGTGCCAGCAGCCTCAGGGGGAATTCACCCCTCCACTTT.

The CDR3 spells CASSQGLGVTYEQYF. In nucleotides, the CDR3 is TGCGCCAGCAGCCAGGGGCTTGGGGTCACCTACGAGCAGTACTTC. The chain couples TRBV4-3 to TRBJ2-7; TRBD1 is a possible D gene (5 bases). CDR3 length: 15 residues. The germline CDR1 and CDR2 sequences are LGHNA and YSLEER. V lost 3 bases to trimming and J lost 2 bases, with 14 bases between them.

V and J are TRBV29-1 and TRBJ1-3; maybe TRBD1 (5 bases). CDR1 SQVTM and CDR2 ANQGSEA come from the germline V gene. CDR3 size: 12 residues. With 3 bases removed from V and 8 bases from J, the gap between germline ends came to 11 bases. The CDR3: CSVDRDRDTIYF. For the CDR3, the DNA is TGCAGCGTTGACAGGGATCGGGACACCATATATTTT.

The chain carries TRBV5-4 and TRBJ2-3, with 11 bases that match TRBD2. J lost 4 bases, V lost 1 base, and 8 bases had no gene match. The CDR3 is made up of 17 amino acids. CDR1 SGHNT and CDR2 YYREEE come from the germline V gene (reference sequence). The CDR3 DNA sequence: TGTGCCAGCAGCTTGACCAGACTAGCGGGATCTGCAGATACGCAGTATTTT. Encoded protein: CASSLTRLAGSADTQYF.

The chain recombines TRBV4-2 with TRBJ1-5; 8 positions agree with TRBD1. CDR3 length equals 16 residues. V gave up 1 base and J gave up 2 bases; unmatched junction bases: 4. Germline V gene data show CDR1 as LGHNA and CDR2 as YNFKEQ. CDR3 sequence reads: CASSQGTGMGNQPQHF. CDR3 nucleotide sequence: TGTGCCAGCAGCCAAGGGACAGGGATGGGCAATCAGCCCCAGCATTTT.

This clone was seen only a few times. The V and J genes are TRBV29-1 and TRBJ1-1; perhaps TRBD1 as D (5 bases). The CDR3 loop spans 14 amino acids. Germline V gives CDR1 SQVTM, CDR2 ANQGSEA. V was cut by 5 bases and J by 5 bases, with 18 bases left in between. CDR3 residues: CSVHPGQGGTEAFF. CDR3 DNA sequence: TGCAGCGTTCACCCGGGGCAGGGAGGAACTGAAGCTTTCTTT.